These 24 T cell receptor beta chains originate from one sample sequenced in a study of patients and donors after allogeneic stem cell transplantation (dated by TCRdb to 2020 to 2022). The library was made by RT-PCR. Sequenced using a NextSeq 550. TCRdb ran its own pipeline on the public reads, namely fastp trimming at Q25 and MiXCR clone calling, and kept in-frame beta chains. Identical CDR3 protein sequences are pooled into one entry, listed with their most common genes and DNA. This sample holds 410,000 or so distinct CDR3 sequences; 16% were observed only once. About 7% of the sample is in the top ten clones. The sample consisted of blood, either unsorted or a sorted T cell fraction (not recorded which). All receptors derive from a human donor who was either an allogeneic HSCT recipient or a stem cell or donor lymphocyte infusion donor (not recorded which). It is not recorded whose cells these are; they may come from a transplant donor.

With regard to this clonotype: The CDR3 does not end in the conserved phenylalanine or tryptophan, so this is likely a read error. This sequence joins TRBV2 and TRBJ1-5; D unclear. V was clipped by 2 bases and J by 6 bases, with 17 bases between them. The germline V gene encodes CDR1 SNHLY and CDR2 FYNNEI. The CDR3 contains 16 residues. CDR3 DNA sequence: TGTGCCAGCAGTGAATCGGCAAGGGCAACGGTTCAGCCCCAGCATCTT. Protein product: CASSESARATVQPQHL.

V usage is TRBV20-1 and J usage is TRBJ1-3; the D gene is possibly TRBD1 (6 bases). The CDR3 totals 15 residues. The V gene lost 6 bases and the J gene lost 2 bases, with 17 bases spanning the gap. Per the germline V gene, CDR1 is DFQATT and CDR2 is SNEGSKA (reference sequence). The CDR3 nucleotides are TGCAGTGCCGCACAGGGAAACGACCCTGGAAACACCATATATTTT. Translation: CSAAQGNDPGNTIYF.

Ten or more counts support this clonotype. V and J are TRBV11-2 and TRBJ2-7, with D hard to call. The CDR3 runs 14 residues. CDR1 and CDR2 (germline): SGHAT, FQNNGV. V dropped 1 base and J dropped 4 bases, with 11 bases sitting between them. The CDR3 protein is CASSLGTPSYEQYF. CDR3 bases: TGTGCCAGCAGCTTAGGGACCCCCTCTTACGAGCAGTACTTC. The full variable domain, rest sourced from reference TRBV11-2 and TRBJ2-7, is EAGVAQSPRYKIIEKRQSVAFWCNPISGHATLYWYQQILGQGPKLLIQFQNNGVVDDSQLPKDRFSAERLKGVDSTLKIQPAKLEDSAVYLCASSLGTPSYEQYFGPGTRLTVT.

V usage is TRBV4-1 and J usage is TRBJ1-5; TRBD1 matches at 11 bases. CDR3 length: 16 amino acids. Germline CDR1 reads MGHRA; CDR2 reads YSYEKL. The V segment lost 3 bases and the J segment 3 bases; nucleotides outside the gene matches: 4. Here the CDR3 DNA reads TGCGCCAGCAGCCACCCGGGACAGGGGGTCAATCAGCCCCAGCATTTT. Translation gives CASSHPGQGVNQPQHF.

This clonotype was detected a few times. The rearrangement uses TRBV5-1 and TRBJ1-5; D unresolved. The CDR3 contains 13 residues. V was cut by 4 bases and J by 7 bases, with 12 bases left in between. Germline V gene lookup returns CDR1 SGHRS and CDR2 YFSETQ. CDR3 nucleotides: TGCGCCAGCAGCCCCGTTCCGGACCAGCCCCAGCATTTT. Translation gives CASSPVPDQPQHF. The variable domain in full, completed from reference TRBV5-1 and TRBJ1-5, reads KAGVTQTPRYLIKTRGQQVTLSCSPISGHRSVSWYQQTPGQGLQFLFEYFSETQRNKGNFPGRFSGRQFSNSRSEMNVSTLELGDSALYLCASSPVPDQPQHFGDGTRLSIL.

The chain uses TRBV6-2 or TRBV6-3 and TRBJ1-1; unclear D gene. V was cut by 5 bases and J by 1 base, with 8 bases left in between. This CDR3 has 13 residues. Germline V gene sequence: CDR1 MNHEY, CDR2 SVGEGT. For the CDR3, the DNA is TGTGCCAGCAGTGTTTGGGGGAACACTGAAGCTTTCTTT. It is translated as CASSVWGNTEAFF.

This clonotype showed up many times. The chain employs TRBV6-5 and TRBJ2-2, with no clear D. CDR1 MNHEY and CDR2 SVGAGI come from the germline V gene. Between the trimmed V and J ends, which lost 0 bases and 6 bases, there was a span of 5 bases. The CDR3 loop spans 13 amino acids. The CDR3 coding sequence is TGTGCCAGCAGTTACTCTTGGGCCGGGGAGCTGTTTTTT. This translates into CASSYSWAGELFF.

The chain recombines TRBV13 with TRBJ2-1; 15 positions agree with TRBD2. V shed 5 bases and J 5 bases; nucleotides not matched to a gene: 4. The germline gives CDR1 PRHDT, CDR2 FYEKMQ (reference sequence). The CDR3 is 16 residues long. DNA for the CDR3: TGTGCCAGCAGCGCAGGACTAGCGGGAGGGAACAATGAGCAGTTCTTC. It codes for CASSAGLAGGNNEQFF.

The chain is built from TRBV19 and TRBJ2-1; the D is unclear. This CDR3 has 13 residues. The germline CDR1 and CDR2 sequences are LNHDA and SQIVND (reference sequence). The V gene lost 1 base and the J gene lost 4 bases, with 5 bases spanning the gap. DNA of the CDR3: TGTGCCAGTAGTATAGTCCTTTACAATGAGCAGTTCTTC. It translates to CASSIVLYNEQFF.

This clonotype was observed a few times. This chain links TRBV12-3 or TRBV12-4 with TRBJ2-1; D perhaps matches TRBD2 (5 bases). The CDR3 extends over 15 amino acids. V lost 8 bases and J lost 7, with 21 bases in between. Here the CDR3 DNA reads TGTGCCAGCCCCGAAGCCCAGCGGAGTCGTAATGAGCAGTTCTTC. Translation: CASPEAQRSRNEQFF.

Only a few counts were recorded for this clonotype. CDR3 sequence: CASSPLRDRATSSYNEQFF. CDR3 nucleotide sequence: TGTGCCAGCTCACCACTAAGGGACAGGGCAACCAGCTCCTACAATGAGCAGTTCTTC. The chain couples TRBV18 to TRBJ2-1; 9 nucleotides match TRBD1. CDR1 and CDR2 (germline): KGHSH, LQKENI. The CDR3 is made up of 19 amino acids. V dropped 1 base and J dropped 0; count of bases not matched to a gene: 10.

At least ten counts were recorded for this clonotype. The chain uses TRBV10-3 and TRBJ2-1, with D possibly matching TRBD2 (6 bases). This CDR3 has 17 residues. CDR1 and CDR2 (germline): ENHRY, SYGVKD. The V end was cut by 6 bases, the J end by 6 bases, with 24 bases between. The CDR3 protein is CAISPLEGLGGANEQFF. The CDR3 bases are TGTGCCATCAGCCCCCTGGAGGGTCTAGGTGGGGCCAATGAGCAGTTCTTC.

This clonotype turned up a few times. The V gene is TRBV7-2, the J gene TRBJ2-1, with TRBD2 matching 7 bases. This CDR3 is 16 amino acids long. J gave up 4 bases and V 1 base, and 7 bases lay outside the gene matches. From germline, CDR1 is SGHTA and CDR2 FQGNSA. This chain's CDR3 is CASSLVSSGVYNEQFF. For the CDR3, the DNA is TGTGCCAGCAGCTTAGTGTCCAGCGGGGTTTACAATGAGCAGTTCTTC.

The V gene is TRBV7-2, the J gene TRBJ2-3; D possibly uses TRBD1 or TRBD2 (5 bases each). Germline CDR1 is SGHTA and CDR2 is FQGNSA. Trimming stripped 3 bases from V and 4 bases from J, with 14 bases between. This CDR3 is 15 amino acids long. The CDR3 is CASSFMRGGPDTQYF. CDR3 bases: TGTGCCAGCAGCTTTATGAGGGGCGGGCCAGATACGCAGTATTTT.

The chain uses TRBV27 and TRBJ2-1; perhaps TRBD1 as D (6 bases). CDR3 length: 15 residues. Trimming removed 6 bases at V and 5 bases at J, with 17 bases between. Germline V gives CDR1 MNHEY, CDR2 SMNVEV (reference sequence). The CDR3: CASSLGQKSNNEQFF. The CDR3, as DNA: TGTGCCAGCAGCCTAGGACAGAAAAGTAACAATGAGCAGTTCTTC.

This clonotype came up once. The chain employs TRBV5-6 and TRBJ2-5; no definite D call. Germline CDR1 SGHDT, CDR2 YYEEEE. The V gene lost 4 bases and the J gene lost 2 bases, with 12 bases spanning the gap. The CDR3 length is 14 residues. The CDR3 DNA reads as TGTGCCAGCAGCCGTACAGTAGAACAAGAGACCCAGTACTTC. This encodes CASSRTVEQETQYF.

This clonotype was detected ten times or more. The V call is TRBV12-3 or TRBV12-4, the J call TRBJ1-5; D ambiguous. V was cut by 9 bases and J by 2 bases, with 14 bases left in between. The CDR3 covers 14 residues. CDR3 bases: TGTGCCAGTAACCCAGGTGGCGGCAATCAGCCCCAGCATTTT. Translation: CASNPGGGNQPQHF.

DNA of the CDR3: TGTGCCAGCAGTCCAAATCGGCATGGACAGGCCACTTCACCCCTCCACTTT. Translation gives CASSPNRHGQATSPLHF. The chain carries TRBV4-2 and TRBJ1-6; 7 positions agree with TRBD1. Losses at the gene ends were 6 bases for V and 9 bases for J; bases not matched to a gene: 17. The CDR3 loop spans 17 amino acids. The V gene's germline CDR1 is LGHNA and CDR2 YNFKEQ.

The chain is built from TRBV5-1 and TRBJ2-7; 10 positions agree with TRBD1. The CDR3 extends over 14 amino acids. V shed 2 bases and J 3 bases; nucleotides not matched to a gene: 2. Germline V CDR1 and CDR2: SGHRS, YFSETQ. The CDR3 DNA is TGCGCCAGCAGCTTCGACAGGGGGCACTACGAGCAGTACTTC. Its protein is CASSFDRGHYEQYF. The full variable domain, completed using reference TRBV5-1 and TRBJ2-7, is KAGVTQTPRYLIKTRGQQVTLSCSPISGHRSVSWYQQTPGQGLQFLFEYFSETQRNKGNFPGRFSGRQFSNSRSEMNVSTLELGDSALYLCASSFDRGHYEQYFGPGTRLTVT.

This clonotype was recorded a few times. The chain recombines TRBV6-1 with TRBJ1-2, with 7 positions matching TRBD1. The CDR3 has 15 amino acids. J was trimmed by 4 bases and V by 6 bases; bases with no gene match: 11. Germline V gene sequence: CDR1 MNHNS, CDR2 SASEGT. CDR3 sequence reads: CASSSSGQVFYGYTF. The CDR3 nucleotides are TGTGCCAGCAGCTCCTCCGGACAGGTTTTCTATGGCTACACCTTC.

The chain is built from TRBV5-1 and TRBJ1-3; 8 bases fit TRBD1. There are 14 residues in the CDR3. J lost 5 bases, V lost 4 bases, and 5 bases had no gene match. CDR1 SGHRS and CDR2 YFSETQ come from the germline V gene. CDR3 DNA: TGCGCCAGCAGCCCCGGACAGGGTAGAAACACCATATATTTT. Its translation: CASSPGQGRNTIYF. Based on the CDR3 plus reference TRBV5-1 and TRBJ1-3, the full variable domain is KAGVTQTPRYLIKTRGQQVTLSCSPISGHRSVSWYQQTPGQGLQFLFEYFSETQRNKGNFPGRFSGRQFSNSRSEMNVSTLELGDSALYLCASSPGQGRNTIYFGEGSWLTVV.

DNA for the CDR3: TGTGCCAGCAGTAATTCGGGCTATGGCTACACCTTC. Its protein product is CASSNSGYGYTF. V gene TRBV25-1 combines with J gene TRBJ1-2, with D hard to call. The V end lost 5 bases, the J end lost 4 bases, and 8 bases lay between the germline ends. This CDR3 is built from 12 residues. CDR1 and CDR2 (germline): MGHDK, SYGVNS.

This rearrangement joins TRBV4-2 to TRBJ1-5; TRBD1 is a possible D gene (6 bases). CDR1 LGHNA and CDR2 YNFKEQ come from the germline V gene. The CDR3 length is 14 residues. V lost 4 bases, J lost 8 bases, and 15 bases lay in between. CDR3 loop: CASSLDRYSKPQHF. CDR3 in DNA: TGTGCCAGCAGCCTCGACAGGTACTCTAAGCCCCAGCATTTT.

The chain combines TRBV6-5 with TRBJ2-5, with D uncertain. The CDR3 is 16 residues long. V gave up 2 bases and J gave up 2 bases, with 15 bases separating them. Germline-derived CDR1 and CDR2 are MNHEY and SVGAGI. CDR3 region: CASSYGVVRSQETQYF. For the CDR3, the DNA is TGTGCCAGCAGTTACGGCGTGGTCAGATCTCAAGAGACCCAGTACTTC.